This T cell receptor (beta chain) was found in a study of blood T cells in healthy people across ages. A second PCR of 7 to 11 cycles used a sample-barcoded 5' primer and a J-beta primer mix. TCRdb reprocessed the 5' RACE reads with MiXCR, giving one entry per CDR3 protein. Among 600,000 to 1,000,000 distinct CDR3 sequences listed, 25% were seen once. Of note for this clonotype: A junction boundary mismatches the germline segment, possibly from a read error.

The CDR3 sequence is 20 residues long. Germline values: CDR1 MDHEN, CDR2 SYDVKM. These data were also reused for a study on T cells of mothers and their children. This second study says: The people who donated were a few healthy Caucasian mothers and their six children.

This sequence originates from a boy between 10 and 17 years old in good health. Sequenced input: blood. The chain recombines TRBV28 with TRBJ1-5; possible D gene TRBD1, 5 bases. For the CDR3, the DNA is TGTGCCAGCAGTTTCCTTTCGATCCCAGGGAAAACCCTTAGCAATCAGACCCAGCATTTT. Protein sequence: CASSFLSIPGKTLSNQTQHF.